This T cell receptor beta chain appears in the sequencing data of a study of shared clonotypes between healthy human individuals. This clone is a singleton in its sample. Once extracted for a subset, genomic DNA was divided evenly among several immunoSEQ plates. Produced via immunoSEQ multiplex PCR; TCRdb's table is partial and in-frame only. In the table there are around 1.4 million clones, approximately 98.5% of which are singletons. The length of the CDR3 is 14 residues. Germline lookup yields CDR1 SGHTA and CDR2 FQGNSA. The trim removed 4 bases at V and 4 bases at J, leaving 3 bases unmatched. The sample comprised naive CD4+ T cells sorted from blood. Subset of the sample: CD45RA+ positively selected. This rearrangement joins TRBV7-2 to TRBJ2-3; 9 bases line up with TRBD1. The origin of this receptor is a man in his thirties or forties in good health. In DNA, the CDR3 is TGTGCCAGCAGCTCCCGACAGGGGGCAGATACGCAGTATTTT. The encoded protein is CASSSRQGADTQYF.